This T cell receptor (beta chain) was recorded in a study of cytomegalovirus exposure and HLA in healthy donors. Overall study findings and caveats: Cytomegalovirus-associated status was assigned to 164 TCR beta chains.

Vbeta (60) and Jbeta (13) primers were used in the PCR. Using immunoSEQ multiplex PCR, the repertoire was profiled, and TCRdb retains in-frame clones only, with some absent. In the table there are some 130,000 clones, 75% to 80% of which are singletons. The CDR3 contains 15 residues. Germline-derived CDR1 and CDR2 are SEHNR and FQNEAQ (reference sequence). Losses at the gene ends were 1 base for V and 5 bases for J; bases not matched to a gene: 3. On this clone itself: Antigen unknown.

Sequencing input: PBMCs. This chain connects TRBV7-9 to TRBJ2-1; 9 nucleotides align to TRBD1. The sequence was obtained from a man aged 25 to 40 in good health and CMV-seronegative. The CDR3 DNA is TGTGCCAGCAGCTTAGAGCGGACAGGGGACAATGAGCAGTTCTTC. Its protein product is CASSLERTGDNEQFF.